The 6 T cell receptor beta chains below were found in one sample sequenced in a study of shared clonotypes between healthy human individuals. The method was immunoSEQ multiplex PCR; TCRdb's version includes in-frame clones alone and lacks a portion of them. The repertoire consists of under 1,900,000 clones, with approximately 98.5% occurring once and the leading ten covering 0.36%. Sequencing was carried out using naive CD4+ T cells sorted from blood. The subset: CD45RA+ positively selected. The receptor set was obtained from a man in his thirties or forties in good health.

The V gene is TRBV28, the J gene TRBJ1-4; 8 bases agree with TRBD1. After removal of 6 bases from V and 1 base from J, the junction contained 10 bases not matched to a gene. The CDR3 has 17 residues. CDR1 and CDR2 (germline): MDHEN, SYDVKM. CDR3 bases: TGTGCCAGCAGGGACAACAGGGGGGCGGGAACTAATGAAAAACTGTTTTTT. Amino acid sequence: CASRDNRGAGTNEKLFF. Together with reference TRBV28 and TRBJ1-4, the CDR3 gives the full variable domain: DVKVTQSSRYLVKRTGEKVFLECVQDMDHENMFWYRQDPGLGLRLIYFSYDVKMKEKGDIPEGYSVSREKKERFSLILESASTNQTSMYLCASRDNRGAGTNEKLFFGSGTQLSVL.

This sequence joins TRBV19 and TRBJ1-1, with 8 bases identical to TRBD1. Germline values: CDR1 LNHDA, CDR2 SQIVND (reference sequence). This CDR3 is 17 amino acids long. The J segment lost 0 bases and the V segment lost 5 bases, leaving 11 bases of the junction unmatched. The DNA for the CDR3 is TGTGCCAGTAGTGCCGACAGGGGCGCCCTTTTGAACACTGAAGCTTTCTTT. It specifies CASSADRGALLNTEAFF.

The V call is TRBV19, the J call TRBJ2-1; 9 bases match TRBD1. Germline loops: CDR1 LNHDA, CDR2 SQIVND (reference sequence). The CDR3 is 15 residues long. V was pared by 5 bases and J by 0 bases, with 2 bases of the junction left unmatched. The DNA of the CDR3 is TGTGCCAGTAGTGCGGACAGGGGCTCCTACAATGAGCAGTTCTTC. Protein product: CASSADRGSYNEQFF.

This clone was detected once. This chain uses TRBV6-4 with TRBJ1-5; 9 bases agree with TRBD1. Germline V lookup: CDR1 MRHNA, CDR2 SNTAGT. The CDR3 has 16 amino acids. V lost 11 bases, J lost 3 bases, and 14 bases stayed unmatched. CDR3: CAGLRQGVLFNQPQHF. The DNA of the CDR3 is TGTGCCGGACTTCGACAGGGGGTTTTATTCAATCAGCCCCAGCATTTT.

This chain links TRBV18 with TRBJ1-2; 7 nucleotides line up with TRBD1. The ends lost 4 bases at V and 8 bases at J; junction bases unmatched: 10. CDR3 length: 14 amino acids. The V gene's germline CDR1 is KGHSH and CDR2 LQKENI. CDR3 DNA sequence: TGTGCCAGCTCACACGGGACAGTCGACTCGGGCTACACCTTC. Amino acids: CASSHGTVDSGYTF.

Notes on this clone: This specimen includes other DNA sequences encoding the same CDR3. In DNA form, the CDR3 reads TGCGCCAGCAGCTTGGGTGGGAGGGCGGCAGATACGCAGTATTTT. It codes for CASSLGGRAADTQYF. This sequence joins TRBV5-1 and TRBJ2-3; 7 nucleotides align to TRBD2. Germline values: CDR1 SGHRS, CDR2 YFSETQ. J was trimmed by 4 bases and V by 0 bases; bases with no gene match: 5. The CDR3 has 15 amino acids.